This TCR beta chain was recorded in a study of T cell repertoires in cytomegalovirus infection. Overall study context: CMV infection and matching HLA type were both indicated by public TCR beta signatures.

Study-level points and caveats: Cumulative frequency of public TCR beta families picked out carriers of CMV plus the relevant HLA. Clonotypes of TCR beta that were HLA-C-restricted and CMV-specific dominated the ex vivo response.

Worth noting for this clonotype: The antigen is unknown.

Trimming pared 6 bases from V and 7 bases from J, leaving 13 bases between. Germline CDR1 and CDR2: MDHEN and SYDVKM. The CDR3 runs to 14 residues. TCRdb re-analysed the reads in MiXCR, keeping a single row per CDR3 protein. This sample has about 180,000 distinct CDR3 sequences, with about a sixth found just once. The chain combines TRBV28 with TRBJ1-6; the D is unclear. This receptor was obtained from a human donor in good health (CMV status not recorded). Some clones in this sample may be carry-over from other donors' samples. Sample: CD8+ T cells from PBMCs. CDR3 protein: CASSFAVGNSPLHF. Here the CDR3 DNA reads TGTGCCAGCAGCTTCGCCGTGGGGAATTCACCCCTCCACTTT.